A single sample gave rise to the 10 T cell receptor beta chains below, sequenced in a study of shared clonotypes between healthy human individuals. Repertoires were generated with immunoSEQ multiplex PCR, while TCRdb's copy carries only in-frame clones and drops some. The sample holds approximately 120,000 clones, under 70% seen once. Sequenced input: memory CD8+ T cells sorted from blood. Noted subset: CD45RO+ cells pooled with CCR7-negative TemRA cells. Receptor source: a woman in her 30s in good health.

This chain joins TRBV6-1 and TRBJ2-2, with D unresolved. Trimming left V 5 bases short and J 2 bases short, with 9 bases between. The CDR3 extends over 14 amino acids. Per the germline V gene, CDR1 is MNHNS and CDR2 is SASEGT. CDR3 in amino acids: CASSPSLNTGELFF. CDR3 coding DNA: TGTGCCAGCAGTCCCTCATTAAACACCGGGGAGCTGTTTTTT.

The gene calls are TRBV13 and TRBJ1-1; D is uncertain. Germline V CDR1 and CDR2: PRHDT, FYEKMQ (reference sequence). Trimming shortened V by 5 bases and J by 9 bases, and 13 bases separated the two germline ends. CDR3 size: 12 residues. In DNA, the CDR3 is TGTGCCAGCAGCCCTAGACTCAGGAAAGCTTTCTTT. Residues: CASSPRLRKAFF.

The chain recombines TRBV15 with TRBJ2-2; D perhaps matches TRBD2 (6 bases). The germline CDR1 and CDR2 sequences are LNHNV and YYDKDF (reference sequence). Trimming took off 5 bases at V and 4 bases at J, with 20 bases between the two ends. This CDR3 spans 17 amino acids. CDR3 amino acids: CATSSRLPGLVTGELFF. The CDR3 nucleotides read TGTGCCACCAGCTCTCGACTTCCGGGACTTGTCACCGGGGAGCTGTTTTTT.

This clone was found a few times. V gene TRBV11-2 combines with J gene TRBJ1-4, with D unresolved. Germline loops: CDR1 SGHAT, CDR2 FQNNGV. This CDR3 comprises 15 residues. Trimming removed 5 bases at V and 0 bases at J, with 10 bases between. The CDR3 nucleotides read TGTGCCAGCAGCCCCGCCGGGGCAACTAATGAAAAACTGTTTTTT. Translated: CASSPAGATNEKLFF.

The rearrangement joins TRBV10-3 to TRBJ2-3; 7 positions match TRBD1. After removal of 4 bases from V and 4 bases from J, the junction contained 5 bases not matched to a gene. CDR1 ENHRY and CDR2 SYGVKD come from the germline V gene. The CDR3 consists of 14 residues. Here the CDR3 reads CAISGTQGADTQYF. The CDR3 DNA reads TGTGCCATCAGTGGGACCCAGGGGGCAGATACGCAGTATTTT.

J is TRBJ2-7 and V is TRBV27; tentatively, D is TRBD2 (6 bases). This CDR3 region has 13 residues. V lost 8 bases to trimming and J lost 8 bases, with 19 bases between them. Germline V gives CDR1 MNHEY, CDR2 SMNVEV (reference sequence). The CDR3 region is CASAGLPRPQQYF. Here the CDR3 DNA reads TGTGCCAGCGCGGGACTCCCGCGCCCCCAGCAGTACTTC.

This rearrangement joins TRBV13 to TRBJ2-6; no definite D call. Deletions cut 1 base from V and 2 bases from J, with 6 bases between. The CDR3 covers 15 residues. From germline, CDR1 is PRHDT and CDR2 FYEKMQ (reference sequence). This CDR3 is CASSLVGAGANVLTF. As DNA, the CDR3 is TGTGCCAGCAGCTTAGTGGGCGCTGGGGCCAACGTCCTGACTTTC.

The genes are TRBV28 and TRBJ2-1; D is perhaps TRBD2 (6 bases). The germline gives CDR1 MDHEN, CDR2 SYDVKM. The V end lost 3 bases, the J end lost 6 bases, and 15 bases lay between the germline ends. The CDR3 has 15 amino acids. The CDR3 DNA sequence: TGTGCCAGCAGTTTGCGCGGGACCCCCTCCAATGAGCAGTTCTTC. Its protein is CASSLRGTPSNEQFF.

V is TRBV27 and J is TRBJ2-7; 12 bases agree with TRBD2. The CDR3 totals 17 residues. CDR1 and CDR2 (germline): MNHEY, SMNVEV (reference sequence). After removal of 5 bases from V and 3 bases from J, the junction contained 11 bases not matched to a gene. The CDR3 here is CASSDLAGGRLGYEQYF. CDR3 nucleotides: TGTGCCAGCAGTGACCTAGCGGGAGGGCGCTTAGGCTACGAGCAGTACTTC.

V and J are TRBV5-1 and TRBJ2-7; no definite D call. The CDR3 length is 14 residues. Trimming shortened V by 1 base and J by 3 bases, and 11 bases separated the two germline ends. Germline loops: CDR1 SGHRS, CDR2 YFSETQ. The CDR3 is CASSLRARDYEQYF. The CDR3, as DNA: TGCGCCAGCAGCTTGCGGGCGCGCGACTACGAGCAGTACTTC.